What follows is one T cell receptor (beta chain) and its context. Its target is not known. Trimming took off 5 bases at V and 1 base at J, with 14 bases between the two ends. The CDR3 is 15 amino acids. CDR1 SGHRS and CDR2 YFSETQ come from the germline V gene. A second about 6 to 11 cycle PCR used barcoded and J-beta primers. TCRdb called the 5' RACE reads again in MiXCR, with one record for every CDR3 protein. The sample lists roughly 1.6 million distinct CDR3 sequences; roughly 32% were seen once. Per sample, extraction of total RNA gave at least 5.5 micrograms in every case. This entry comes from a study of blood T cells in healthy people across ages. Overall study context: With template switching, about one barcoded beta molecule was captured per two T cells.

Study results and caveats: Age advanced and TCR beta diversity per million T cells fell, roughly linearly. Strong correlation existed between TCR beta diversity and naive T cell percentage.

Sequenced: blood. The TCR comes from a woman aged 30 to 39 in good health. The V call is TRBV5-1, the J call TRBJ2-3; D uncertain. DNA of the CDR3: TGCGCCAGCAGTCGAGCTTTCTCGGGCACAGATACGCAGTATTTT. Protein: CASSRAFSGTDTQYF.